This record covers a single T cell receptor beta chain. Its antigen is still unknown. The sample comes from a study of shared clonotypes between healthy human individuals. Findings and caveats of the study: An anticipated effect of sequencing depth on clonotype sharing among donors was recognized.

All participating donors were Caucasian adults from Nashville, Tennessee. The V gene end was trimmed by 10 bases and the J gene end by 2 bases; junction bases not matched to a gene: 7. Germline CDR1 is MNHEY and CDR2 is SMNVEV (reference sequence). The length of the CDR3 is 13 residues. At the deep level, the assay was run. The method was immunoSEQ multiplex PCR; TCRdb's version includes in-frame clones alone and lacks a portion of them. This table holds 450,000 to 500,000 clones, 81% found once. The chain carries TRBV27 and TRBJ1-1; 7 bases agree with TRBD1. The source material was PBMCs. This receptor was obtained from a woman between 40 and 50 years old in good health. Some clones in this sample may be carry-over from other donors' samples. Written as DNA, the CDR3 is TGTGCCACCCATAGGGGGCTAAACACTGAAGCTTTCTTT. It is translated as CATHRGLNTEAFF.